This T cell receptor beta chain was found in a study of neurological immune-mediated disorders. TCRdb re-called the 5' RACE reads with MiXCR, one entry per CDR3 protein. This table has 50,000 to 75,000 distinct CDR3 sequences, approximately 3.7% appearing once. CDR3 length: 17 amino acids. Germline CDR1 and CDR2: SGHRS and YFSETQ. V gave up 0 bases and J gave up 7 bases, with 17 bases separating them. The sample holds a few counts of this clonotype. Sample: PBMCs. The gene calls are TRBV5-1 and TRBJ1-6; D perhaps matches TRBD1 (6 bases). The sequence derives from a man in his fifties with multiple sclerosis. The CDR3 here is CASSLAKGGTGNSPLHF. CDR3 DNA sequence: TGCGCCAGCAGCTTGGCCAAGGGGGGGACGGGGAATTCACCCCTCCACTTT.